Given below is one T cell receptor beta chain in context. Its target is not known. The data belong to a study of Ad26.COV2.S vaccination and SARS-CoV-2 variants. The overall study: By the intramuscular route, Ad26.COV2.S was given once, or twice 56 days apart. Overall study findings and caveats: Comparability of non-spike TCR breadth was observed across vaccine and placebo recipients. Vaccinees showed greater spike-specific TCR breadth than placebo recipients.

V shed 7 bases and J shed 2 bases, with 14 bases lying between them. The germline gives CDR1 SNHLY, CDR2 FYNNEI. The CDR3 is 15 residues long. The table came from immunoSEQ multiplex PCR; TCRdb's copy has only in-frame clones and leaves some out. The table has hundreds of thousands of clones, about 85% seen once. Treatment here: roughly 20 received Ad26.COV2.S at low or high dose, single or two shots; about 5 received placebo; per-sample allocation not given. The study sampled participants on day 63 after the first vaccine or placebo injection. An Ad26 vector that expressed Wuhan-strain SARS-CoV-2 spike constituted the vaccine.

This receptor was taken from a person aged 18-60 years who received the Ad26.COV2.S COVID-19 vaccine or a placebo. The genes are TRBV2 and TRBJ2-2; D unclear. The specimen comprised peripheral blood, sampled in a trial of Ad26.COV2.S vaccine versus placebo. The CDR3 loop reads CASTSSTVNTGELFF. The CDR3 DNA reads TGTGCCAGCACTTCTTCGACGGTCAACACCGGGGAGCTGTTTTTT.